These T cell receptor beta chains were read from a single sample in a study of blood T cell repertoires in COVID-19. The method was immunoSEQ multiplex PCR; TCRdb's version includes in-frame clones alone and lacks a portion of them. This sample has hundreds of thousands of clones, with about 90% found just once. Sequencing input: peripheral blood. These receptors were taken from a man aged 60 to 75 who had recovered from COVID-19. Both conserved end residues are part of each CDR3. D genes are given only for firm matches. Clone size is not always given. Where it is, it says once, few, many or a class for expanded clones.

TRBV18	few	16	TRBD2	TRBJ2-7	CASSPALAGLTYEQYF	TGTGCCAGCTCACCGGCACTAGCGGGTTTGACCTACGAGCAGTACTTC
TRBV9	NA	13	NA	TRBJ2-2	CASSVSWRGELFF	TGTGCCAGCAGCGTATCCTGGAGGGGGGAGCTGTTTTTT
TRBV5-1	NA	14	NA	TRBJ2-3	CASRAGASTDTQYF	TGCGCCAGCAGGGCGGGGGCGAGCACAGATACGCAGTATTTT
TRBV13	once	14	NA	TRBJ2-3	CASSLGRFTDTQYF	TGTGCCAGCAGCTTAGGCAGGTTTACAGATACGCAGTATTTT
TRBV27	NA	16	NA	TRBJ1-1	CASSLLRGPMNTEAFF	TGTGCCAGCAGTTTACTGCGGGGCCCAATGAACACTGAAGCTTTCTTT
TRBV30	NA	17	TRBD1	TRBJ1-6	CAWSMGQVGAYNSPLHF	TGTGCCTGGAGTATGGGACAGGTCGGGGCCTATAATTCACCCCTCCACTTT
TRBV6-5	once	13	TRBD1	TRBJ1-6	CASRRGQDSPLHF	TGTGCCAGCAGAAGGGGGCAGGATTCACCCCTCCACTTT
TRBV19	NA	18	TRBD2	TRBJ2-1	CASSRTSGGLSSYNEQFF	TGTGCCAGTAGCAGGACTAGCGGGGGGTTAAGCTCCTACAATGAGCAGTTCTTC
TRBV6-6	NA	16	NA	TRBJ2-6	CASSYTAGRGANVLTF	TGTGCCAGCAGTTACACCGCGGGCCGCGGGGCCAACGTCCTGACTTTC
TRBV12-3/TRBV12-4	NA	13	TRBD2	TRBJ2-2	CASSPGGVGELFF	TGTGCCAGCAGTCCCGGGGGGGTGGGGGAGCTGTTTTTT
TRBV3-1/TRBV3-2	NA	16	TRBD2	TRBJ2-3	CASSRAGLASGDTQYF	TGTGCCAGCAGCCGGGCAGGACTAGCGTCCGGGGATACGCAGTATTTT
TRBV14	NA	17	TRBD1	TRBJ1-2	CASSQGIRQGLNYGYTF	TGTGCCAGCAGCCAAGGCATTCGACAGGGGCTAAACTATGGCTACACCTTC
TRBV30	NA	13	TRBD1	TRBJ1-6	CAWSEQGNSPLHF	TGTGCCTGGAGTGAACAGGGGAATTCACCCCTCCACTTT
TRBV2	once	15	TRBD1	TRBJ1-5	CASTTTGGRGQPQHF	TGTGCCAGCACCACTACAGGGGGCCGAGGTCAGCCCCAGCATTTT
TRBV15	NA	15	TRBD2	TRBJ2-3	CATSRTSGGTDTQYF	TGTGCCACCAGCCGGACTAGCGGGGGCACAGATACGCAGTATTTT
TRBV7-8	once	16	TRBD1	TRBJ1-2	CASSSNAQGESYGYTF	TGTGCCAGCAGCTCCAACGCACAGGGGGAGTCCTATGGCTACACCTTC
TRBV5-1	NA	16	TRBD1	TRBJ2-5	CASSLRRGQGRETQYF	TGCGCCAGCAGCTTGAGGAGAGGACAGGGGCGGGAGACCCAGTACTTC
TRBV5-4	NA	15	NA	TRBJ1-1	CASSLEDRLNTEAFF	TGTGCCAGCAGCTTGGAGGACAGATTGAACACTGAAGCTTTCTTT
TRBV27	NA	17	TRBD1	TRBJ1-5	CASSPGTGGAASQPQHF	TGTGCCAGCAGTCCCGGGACAGGGGGCGCGGCTAGTCAGCCCCAGCATTTT
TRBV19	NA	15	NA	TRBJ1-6	CASTLQGWGHSPLHF	TGTGCCAGTACTTTACAGGGCTGGGGCCATTCACCCCTCCACTTT
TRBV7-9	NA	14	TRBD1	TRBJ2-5	CASSLTGVAETQYF	TGTGCCAGCAGCTTGACAGGGGTGGCGGAGACCCAGTACTTC
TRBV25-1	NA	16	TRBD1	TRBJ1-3	CASSKGQASSGNTIYF	TGTGCCAGCAGTAAGGGACAGGCCAGCTCTGGAAACACCATATATTTT
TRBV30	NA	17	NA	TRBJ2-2	CAWSRKGAGGIAGELFF	TGTGCCTGGAGTCGGAAGGGGGCGGGGGGCATCGCCGGGGAGCTGTTTTTT
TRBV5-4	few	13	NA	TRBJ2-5	CASSLANSETQYF	TGTGCCAGCAGCTTGGCGAACTCGGAGACCCAGTACTTC
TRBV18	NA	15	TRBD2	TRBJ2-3	CASSVAGTSTDTQYF	TGTGCCAGCTCAGTAGCGGGGACGAGCACAGATACGCAGTATTTT
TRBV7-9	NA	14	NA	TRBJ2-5	CASSLGNYQETQYF	TGTGCCAGCAGCTTAGGCAACTACCAAGAGACCCAGTACTTC
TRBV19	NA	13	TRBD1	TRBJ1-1	CASSGQGRTEAFF	TGTGCCAGTAGCGGACAGGGGAGAACTGAAGCTTTCTTT
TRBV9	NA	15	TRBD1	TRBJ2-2	CASSSRDRATGELFF	TGTGCCAGCAGCTCCCGGGACAGGGCGACCGGGGAGCTGTTTTTT
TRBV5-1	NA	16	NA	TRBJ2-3	CASSLLTGLDTDTQYF	TGCGCCAGCAGCTTGTTAACAGGGTTGGACACAGATACGCAGTATTTT
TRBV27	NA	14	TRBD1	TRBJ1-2	CASTRTGGGYGYTF	TGTGCCAGCACCCGGACAGGGGGCGGCTATGGCTACACCTTC
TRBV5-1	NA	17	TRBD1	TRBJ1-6	CASSRGDRLIWNSPLHF	TGCGCCAGCAGCAGGGGGGACAGGTTGATTTGGAATTCACCCCTCCACTTT
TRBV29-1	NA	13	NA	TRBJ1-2	CSVVQGAFYGYTF	TGCAGCGTTGTGCAAGGGGCGTTCTATGGCTACACCTTC
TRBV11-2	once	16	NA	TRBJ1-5	CASSLVDPQVDQPQHF	TGTGCCAGCAGCTTAGTTGACCCGCAGGTGGATCAGCCCCAGCATTTT